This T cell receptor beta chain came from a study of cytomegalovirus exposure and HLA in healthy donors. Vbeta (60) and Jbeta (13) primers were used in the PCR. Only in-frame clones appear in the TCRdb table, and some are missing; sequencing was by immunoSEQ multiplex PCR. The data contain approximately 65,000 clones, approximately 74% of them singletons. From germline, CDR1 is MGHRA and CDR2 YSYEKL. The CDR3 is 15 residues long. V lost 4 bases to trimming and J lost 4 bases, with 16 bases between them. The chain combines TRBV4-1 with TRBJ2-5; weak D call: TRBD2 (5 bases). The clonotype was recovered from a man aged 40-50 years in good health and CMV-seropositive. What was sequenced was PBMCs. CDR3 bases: TGCGCCAGCAGCCGCCGTCCGGACTTGCTAGAGACCCAGTACTTC. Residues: CASSRRPDLLETQYF.